The rows below give T cell receptor beta chains drawn from one sample of a study of T cell repertoires in aging, cancer and after chemotherapy. Using its own MiXCR run on the multiplex PCR reads, TCRdb lists one record per CDR3 protein. The sample shows under 12,000 distinct CDR3 sequences, less than 55% of them seen only once. What was sequenced was blood. The origin of the receptors is a human donor in good health. CDR3s include the opening cysteine and the closing phenylalanine or tryptophan. Each record gives: V gene, D gene, J gene, clone size, CDR3 DNA, CDR3 protein. A D gene is named only where the DNA matches it firmly. Some rows have no size entry. The others give once, few or many, or a class for an expanded clone.

TRBV12-3/TRBV12-4	TRBD1	TRBJ1-6	-	TGTGCCAGCAGTGACGGACAGGGAAGCTCACCCCTCCACTTT	CASSDGQGSSPLHF
TRBV6-6	-	TRBJ1-5	-	TGTGCCAGCAGTTCCCAGGGGATGGATCAGCCCCAGCATTTT	CASSSQGMDQPQHF
TRBV7-3	TRBD2	TRBJ2-1	-	TGCGCCAGCAGCCAAGAGCTAGCGGGAGGACCTTACAATGAGCAGTTCTTC	CASSQELAGGPYNEQFF
TRBV20-1	TRBD2	TRBJ2-7	-	TGCAGTGCTAGAGATTCCCTAGCGGGAGGTTTAGACGAGCAGTACTTC	CSARDSLAGGLDEQYF
TRBV29-1	-	TRBJ2-5	medium-sized	TGCAGCGTTGTCAGTGGCGAGACCCAGTACTTC	CSVVSGETQYF
TRBV28	-	TRBJ1-1	-	TGTGCCAGCGACTTTCGGGGACACCCTGAAGCTTTCTTT	CASDFRGHPEAFF
TRBV7-9	-	TRBJ1-1	-	TGTGCCAGCAGCTCCCAGGGCCTGAACACTGAAGCTTTCTTT	CASSSQGLNTEAFF
TRBV25-1	-	TRBJ1-5	-	TGTGCCAGCCGGGGGGACACCGGCCAGGGGCCCCAGCATTTT	CASRGDTGQGPQHF
TRBV19	-	TRBJ1-5	-	TGTGCCAGTAGTTGGACCGGAGGCCAGCCCCAGCATTTT	CASSWTGGQPQHF
TRBV11-2	TRBD2	TRBJ2-1	few	TGTGCCAGCAGCCCTGGGTGGAGCGGGAGGGCGGCGAATGAGCAGTTCTTC	CASSPGWSGRAANEQFF
TRBV27	TRBD2	TRBJ2-2	-	TGTGCCAGCAGTCCCGGGACTACGGCCGGGGAGCTGTTTTTT	CASSPGTTAGELFF
TRBV6-5	-	TRBJ1-2	few	TGTGCCAGCAGTGAAGGGATTAGATACACCTTC	CASSEGIRYTF